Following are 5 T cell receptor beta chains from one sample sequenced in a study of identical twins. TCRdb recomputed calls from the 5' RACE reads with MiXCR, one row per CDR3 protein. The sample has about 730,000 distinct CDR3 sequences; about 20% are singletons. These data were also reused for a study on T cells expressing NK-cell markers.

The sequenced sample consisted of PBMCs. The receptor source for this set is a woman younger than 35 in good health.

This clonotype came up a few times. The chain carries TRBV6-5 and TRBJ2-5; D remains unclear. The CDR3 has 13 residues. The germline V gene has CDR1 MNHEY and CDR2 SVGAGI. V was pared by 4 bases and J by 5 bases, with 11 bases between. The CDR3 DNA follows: TGTGCCAGCAGTTGGAAGGGTCGGGAGACCCAGTACTTC. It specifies CASSWKGRETQYF.

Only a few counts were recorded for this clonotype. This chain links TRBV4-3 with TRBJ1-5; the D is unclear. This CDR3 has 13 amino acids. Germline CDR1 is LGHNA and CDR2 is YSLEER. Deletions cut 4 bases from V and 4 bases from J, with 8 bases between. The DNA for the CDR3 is TGCGCCAGCAGCCTGACGTGGAATCAGCCCCAGCATTTT. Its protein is CASSLTWNQPQHF.

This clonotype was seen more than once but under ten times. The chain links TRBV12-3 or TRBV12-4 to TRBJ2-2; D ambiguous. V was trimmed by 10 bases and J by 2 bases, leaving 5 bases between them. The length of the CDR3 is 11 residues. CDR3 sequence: CATTNTGELFF. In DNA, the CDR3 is TGTGCCACCACAAACACCGGGGAGCTGTTTTTT.

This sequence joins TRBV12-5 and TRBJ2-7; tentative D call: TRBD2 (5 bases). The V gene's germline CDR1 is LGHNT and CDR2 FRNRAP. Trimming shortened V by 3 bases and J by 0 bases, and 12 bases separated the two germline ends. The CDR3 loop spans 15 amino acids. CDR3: CASGFLAGISYEQYF. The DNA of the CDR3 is TGTGCTAGTGGTTTTCTGGCCGGGATCTCCTACGAGCAGTACTTC.

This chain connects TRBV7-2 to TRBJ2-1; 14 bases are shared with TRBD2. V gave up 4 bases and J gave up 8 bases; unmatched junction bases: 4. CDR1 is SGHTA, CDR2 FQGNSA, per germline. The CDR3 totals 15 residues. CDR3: CASSSTSGRADEQFF. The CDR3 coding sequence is TGTGCCAGCAGCTCGACTAGCGGGAGGGCTGATGAGCAGTTCTTC.